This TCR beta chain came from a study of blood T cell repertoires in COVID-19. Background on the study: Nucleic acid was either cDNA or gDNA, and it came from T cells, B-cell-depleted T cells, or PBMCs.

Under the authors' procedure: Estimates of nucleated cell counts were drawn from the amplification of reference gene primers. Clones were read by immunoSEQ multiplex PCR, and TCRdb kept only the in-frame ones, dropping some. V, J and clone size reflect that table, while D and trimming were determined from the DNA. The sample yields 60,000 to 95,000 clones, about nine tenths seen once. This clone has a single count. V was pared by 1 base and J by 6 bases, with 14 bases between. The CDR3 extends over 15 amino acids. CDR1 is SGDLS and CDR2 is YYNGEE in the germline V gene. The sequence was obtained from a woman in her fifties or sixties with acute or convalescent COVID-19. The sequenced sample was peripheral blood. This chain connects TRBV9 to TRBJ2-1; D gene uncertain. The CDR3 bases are TGTGCCAGCAGCGTAACAGTTGCCCGATTCAATGAGCAGTTCTTC. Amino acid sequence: CASSVTVARFNEQFF.